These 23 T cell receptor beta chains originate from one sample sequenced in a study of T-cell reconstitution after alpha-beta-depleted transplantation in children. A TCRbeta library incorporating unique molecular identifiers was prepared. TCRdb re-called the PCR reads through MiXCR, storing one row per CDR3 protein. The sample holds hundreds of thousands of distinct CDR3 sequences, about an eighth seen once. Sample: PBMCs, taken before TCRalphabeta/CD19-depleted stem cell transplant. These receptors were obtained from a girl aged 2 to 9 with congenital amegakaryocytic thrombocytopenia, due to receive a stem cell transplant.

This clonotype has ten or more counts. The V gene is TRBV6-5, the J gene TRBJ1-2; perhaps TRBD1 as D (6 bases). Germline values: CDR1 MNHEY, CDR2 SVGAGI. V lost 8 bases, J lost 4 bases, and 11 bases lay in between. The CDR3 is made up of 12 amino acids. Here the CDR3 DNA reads TGTGCCAGCGGGGGCCAGACCTATGGCTACACCTTC. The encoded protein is CASGGQTYGYTF.

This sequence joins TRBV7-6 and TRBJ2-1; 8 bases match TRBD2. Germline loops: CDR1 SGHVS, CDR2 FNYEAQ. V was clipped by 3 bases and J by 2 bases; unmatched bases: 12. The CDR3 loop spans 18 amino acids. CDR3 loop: CASSFRTSRRTPYNEQFF. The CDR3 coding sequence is TGTGCCAGCAGCTTTAGGACTAGCAGGAGAACTCCCTACAATGAGCAGTTCTTC.

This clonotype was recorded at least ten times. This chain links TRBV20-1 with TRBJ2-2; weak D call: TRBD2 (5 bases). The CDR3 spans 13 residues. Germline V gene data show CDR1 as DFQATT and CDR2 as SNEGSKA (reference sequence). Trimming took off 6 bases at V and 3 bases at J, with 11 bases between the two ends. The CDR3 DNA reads TGCAGTGCGCTTACTAGGCACACCGGGGAGCTGTTTTTT. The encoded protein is CSALTRHTGELFF.

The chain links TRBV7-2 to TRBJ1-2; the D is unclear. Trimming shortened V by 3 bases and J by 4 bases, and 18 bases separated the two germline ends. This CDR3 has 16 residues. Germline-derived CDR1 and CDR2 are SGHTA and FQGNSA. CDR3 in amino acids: CASSFSWGTALYGYTF. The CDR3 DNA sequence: TGTGCCAGCAGCTTTTCGTGGGGTACAGCTCTCTATGGCTACACCTTC. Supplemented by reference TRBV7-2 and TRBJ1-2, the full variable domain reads GAGVSQSPSNKVTEKGKDVELRCDPISGHTALYWYRQSLGQGLEFLIYFQGNSAPDKSGLPSDRFSAERTGGSVSTLTIQRTQQEDSAVYLCASSFSWGTALYGYTFGSGTRLTVV.

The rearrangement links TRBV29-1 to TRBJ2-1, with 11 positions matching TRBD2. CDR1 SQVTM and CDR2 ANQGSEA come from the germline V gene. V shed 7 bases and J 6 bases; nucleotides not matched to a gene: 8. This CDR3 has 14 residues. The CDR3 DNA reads TGCAGCGCCTACACTAGCGGGAGTTTCAATGAGCAGTTCTTC. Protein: CSAYTSGSFNEQFF.

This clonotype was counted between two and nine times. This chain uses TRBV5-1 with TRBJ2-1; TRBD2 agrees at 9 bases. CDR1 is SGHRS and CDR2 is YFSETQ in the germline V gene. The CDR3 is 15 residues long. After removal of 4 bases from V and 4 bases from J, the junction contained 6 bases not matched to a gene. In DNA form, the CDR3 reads TGCGCCAGCAGCGGCGGACTAGCGTTATACAATGAGCAGTTCTTC. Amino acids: CASSGGLALYNEQFF.

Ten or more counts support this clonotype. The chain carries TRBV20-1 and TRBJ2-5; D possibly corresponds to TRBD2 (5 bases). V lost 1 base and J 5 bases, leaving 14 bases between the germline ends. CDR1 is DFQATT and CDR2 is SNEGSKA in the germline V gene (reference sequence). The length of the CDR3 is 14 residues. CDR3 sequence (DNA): TGCAGTGCTAGAGTTGGGCTAGCAGAGGAGACCCAGTACTTC. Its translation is CSARVGLAEETQYF.

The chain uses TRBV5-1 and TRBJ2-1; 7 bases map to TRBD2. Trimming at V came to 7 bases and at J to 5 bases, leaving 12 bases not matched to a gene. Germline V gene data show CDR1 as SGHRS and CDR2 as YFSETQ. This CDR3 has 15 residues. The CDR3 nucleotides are TGCGCCAGCGGGGGGGGGACTCGTACCGACAATGAGCAGTTCTTC. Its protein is CASGGGTRTDNEQFF.

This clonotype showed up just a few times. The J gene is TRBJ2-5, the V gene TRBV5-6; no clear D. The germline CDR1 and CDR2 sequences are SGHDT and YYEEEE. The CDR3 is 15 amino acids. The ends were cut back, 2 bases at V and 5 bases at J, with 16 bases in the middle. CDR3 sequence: CASSLYDTSGETQYF. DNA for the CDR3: TGTGCCAGCAGCTTATACGACACCAGTGGGGAGACCCAGTACTTC.

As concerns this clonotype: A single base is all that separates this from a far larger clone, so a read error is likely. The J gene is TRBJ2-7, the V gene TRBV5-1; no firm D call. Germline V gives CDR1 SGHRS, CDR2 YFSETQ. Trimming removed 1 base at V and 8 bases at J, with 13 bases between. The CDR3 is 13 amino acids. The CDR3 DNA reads TGCGCCAGCAGCTTGACGCCTTCGTACAAGCAGTACTTC. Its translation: CASSLTPSYKQYF.

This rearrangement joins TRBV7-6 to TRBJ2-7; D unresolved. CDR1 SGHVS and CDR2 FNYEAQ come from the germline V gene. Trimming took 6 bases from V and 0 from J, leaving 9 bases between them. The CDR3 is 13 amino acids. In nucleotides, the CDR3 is TGTGCCAGCAGTCGCGCTAGCTCCTACGAGCAGTACTTC. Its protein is CASSRASSYEQYF.

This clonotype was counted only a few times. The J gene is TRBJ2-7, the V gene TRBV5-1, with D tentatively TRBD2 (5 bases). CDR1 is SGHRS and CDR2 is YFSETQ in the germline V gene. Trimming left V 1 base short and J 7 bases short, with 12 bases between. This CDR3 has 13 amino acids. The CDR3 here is CASSLLYRDEQYF. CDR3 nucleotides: TGCGCCAGCAGCTTGCTTTACCGGGATGAGCAGTACTTC.

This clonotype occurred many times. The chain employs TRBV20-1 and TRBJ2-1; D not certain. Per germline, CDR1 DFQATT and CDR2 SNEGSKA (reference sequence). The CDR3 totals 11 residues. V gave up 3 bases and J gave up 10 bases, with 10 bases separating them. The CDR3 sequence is CSARVVFEQFF. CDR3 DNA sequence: TGCAGTGCTAGGGTGGTTTTCGAGCAGTTCTTC.

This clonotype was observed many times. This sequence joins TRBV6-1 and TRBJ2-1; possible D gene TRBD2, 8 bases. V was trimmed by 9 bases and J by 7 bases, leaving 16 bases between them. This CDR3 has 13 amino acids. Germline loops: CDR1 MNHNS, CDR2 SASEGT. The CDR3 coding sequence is TGTGCCAGTAGGGGGCGGGAGGTTAATGAGCAGTTCTTC. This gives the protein CASRGREVNEQFF.

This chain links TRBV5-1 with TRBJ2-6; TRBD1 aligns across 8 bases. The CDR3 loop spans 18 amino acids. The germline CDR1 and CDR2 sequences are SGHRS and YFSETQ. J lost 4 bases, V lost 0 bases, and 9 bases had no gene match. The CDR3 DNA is TGCGCCAGCAGCTTGGGTGACAGGGGCCCCAGAGGGGCCAACGTCCTGACTTTC. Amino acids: CASSLGDRGPRGANVLTF.

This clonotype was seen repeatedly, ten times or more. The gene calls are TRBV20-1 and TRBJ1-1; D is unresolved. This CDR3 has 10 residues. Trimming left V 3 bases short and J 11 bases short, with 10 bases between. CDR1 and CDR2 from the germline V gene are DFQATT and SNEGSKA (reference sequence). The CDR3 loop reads CSARFGRAFF. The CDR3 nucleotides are TGCAGTGCTAGGTTCGGGAGGGCTTTCTTT.

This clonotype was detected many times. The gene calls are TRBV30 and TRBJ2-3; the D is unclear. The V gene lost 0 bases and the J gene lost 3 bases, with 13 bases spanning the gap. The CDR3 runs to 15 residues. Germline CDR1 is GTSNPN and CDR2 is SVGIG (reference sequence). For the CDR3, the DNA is TGTGCCTGGAGTGTCCTTGGGTGGGTTACAGATACGCAGTATTTT. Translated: CAWSVLGWVTDTQYF.

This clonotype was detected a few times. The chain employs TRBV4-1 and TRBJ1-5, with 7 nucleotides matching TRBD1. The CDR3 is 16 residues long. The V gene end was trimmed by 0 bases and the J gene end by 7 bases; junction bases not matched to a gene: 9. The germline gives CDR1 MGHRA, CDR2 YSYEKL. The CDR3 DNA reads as TGCGCCAGCAGCCAAGATTTGACAGGGCGGTGGCAGCCCCAGCATTTT. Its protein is CASSQDLTGRWQPQHF.

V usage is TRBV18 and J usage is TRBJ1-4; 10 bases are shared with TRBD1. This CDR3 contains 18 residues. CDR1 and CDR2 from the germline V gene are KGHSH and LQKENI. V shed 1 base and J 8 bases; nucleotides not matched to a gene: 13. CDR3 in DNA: TGTGCCAGCTCACCACGCGGGACAGGGGACTATTCGGGCGAAAAACTGTTTTTT. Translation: CASSPRGTGDYSGEKLFF. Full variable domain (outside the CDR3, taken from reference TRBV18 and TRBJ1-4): NAGVMQNPRHLVRRRGQEARLRCSPMKGHSHVYWYRQLPEEGLKFMVYLQKENIIDESGMPKERFSAEFPKEGPSILRIQQVVRGDSAAYFCASSPRGTGDYSGEKLFFGSGTQLSVL.

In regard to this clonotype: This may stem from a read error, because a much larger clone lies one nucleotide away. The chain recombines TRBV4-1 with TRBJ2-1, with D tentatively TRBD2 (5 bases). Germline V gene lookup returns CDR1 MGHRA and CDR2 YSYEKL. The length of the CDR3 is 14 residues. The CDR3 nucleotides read TGCGCCAGCAGCCCCGAATCGGGGTACAATGAGCCGTTCTTC. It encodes CASSPESGYNEPFF.

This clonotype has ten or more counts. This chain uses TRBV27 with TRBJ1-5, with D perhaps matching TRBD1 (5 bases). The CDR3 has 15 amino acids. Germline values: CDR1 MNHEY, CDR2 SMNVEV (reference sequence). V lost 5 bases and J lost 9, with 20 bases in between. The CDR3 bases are TGTGCCAGCAGTCTCAGTTCAGGGCCCGGGTGGCCCCAGCATTTT. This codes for CASSLSSGPGWPQHF.

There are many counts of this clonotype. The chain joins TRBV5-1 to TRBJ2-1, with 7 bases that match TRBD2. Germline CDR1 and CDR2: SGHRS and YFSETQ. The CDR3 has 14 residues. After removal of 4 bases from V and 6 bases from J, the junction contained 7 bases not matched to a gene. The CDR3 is CASSRGVDVNEQFF. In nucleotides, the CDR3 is TGCGCCAGCAGCCGGGGGGTGGATGTCAATGAGCAGTTCTTC.

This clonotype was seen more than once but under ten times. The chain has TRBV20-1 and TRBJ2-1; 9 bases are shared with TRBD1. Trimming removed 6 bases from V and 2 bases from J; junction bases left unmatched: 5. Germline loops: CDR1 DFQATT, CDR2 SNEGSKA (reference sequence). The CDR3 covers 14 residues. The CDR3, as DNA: TGCAGTGCCCCCAACAGGGGGCCCTACAATGAGCAGTTCTTC. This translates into CSAPNRGPYNEQFF.